This T cell receptor beta chain was documented in a study of early T cells in non-severe SARS-CoV-2 infection. Study-level information: Whole-blood bulk RNA, unsorted, was sequenced, and chains were unpaired.

Looked up from germline, CDR1 is SGHTA and CDR2 is FQGNSA. The CDR3 length is 15 residues. General study points: A preference for anti-spike CD8 responses marked VDJdb matching, which missed private and CD4 specificities.

This clonotype was recorded once. As yet, its antigen is unknown. Mismatch with germline at one junction end may stem from a read error. Each single cDNA molecule received a unique molecular identifier. TCRdb called the 5' RACE reads again in MiXCR, with one record for every CDR3 protein. The data hold around 81,000 distinct CDR3 sequences, with 11% to 15% observed a single time. Sequencing used whole blood. V is TRBV7-2 and J is TRBJ1-6; 9 nucleotides line up with TRBD1. This sequence originates from an adult who was a healthcare worker with PCR-confirmed SARS-CoV-2 infection or an uninfected control (not recorded which). The DNA of the CDR3 is TGTGTCAGCAGCGGACAGGGGACGACGGGGTCACCCCTCCACTTT. This translates into CVSSGQGTTGSPLHF.